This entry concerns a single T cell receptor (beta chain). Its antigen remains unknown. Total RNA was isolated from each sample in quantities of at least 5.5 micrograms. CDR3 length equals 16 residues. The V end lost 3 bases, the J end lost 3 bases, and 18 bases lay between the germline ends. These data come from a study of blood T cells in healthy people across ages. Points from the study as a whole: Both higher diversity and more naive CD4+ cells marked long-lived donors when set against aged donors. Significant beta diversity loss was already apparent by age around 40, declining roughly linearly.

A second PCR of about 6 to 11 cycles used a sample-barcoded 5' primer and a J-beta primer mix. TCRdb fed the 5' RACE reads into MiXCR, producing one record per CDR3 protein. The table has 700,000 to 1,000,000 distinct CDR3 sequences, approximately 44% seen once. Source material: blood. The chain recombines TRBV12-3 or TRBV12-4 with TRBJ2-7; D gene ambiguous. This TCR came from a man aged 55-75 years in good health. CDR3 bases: TGTGCCAGCAGTTTCCGATTACCTTCTAATCTCTACGAGCAGTACTTC. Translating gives CASSFRLPSNLYEQYF.